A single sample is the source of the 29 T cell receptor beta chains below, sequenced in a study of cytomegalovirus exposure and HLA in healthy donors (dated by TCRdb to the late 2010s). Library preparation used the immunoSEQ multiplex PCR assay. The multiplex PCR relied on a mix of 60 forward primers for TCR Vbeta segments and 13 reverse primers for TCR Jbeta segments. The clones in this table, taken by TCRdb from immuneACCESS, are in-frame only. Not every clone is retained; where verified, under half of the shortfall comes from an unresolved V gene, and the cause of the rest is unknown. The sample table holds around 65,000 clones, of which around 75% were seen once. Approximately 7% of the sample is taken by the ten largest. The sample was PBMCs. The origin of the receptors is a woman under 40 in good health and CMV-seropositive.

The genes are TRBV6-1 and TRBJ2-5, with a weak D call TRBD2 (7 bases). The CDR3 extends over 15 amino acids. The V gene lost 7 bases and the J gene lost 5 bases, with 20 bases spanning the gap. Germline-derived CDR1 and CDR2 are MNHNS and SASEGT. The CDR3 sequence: CASTQGGGHAETQYF. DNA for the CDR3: TGTGCCAGCACCCAAGGGGGGGGGCATGCGGAGACCCAGTACTTC.

The CDR3 region has the DNA TGTGCCAGCAGTACCCGGGACTCCCCACCTCGTCAGCAGTACTTC. Protein: CASSTRDSPPRQQYF. This chain uses TRBV6-6 with TRBJ2-7; possibly TRBD2 for D (6 bases). Germline values: CDR1 MNHNY, CDR2 SVGAGI (reference sequence). The CDR3 is made up of 15 amino acids. The V end lost 5 bases, the J end lost 8 bases, and 22 bases lay between the germline ends.

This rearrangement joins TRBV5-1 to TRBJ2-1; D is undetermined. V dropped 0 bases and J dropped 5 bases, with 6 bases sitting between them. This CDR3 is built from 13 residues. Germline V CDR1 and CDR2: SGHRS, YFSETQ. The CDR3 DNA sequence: TGCGCCAGCAGCTTGGAGCCCGACAATGAGCAGTTCTTC. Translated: CASSLEPDNEQFF.

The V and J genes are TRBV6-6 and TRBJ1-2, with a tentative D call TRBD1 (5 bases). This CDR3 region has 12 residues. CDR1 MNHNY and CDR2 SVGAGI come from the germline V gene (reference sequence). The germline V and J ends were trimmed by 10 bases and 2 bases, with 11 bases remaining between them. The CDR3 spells CAIGSGNYGYTF. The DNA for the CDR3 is TGTGCCATAGGCTCAGGGAACTATGGCTACACCTTC.

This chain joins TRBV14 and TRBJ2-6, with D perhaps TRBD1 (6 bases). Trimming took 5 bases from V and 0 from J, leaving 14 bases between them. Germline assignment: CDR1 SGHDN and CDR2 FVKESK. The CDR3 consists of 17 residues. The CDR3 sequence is CASSSGTFLSGANVLTF. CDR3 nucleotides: TGTGCCAGCAGCTCCGGGACATTCCTCTCTGGGGCCAACGTCCTGACTTTC.

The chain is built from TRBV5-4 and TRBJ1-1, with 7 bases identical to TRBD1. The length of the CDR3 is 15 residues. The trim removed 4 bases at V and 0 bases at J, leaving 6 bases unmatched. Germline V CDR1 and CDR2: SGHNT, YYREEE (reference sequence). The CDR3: CASSQPGQLNTEAFF. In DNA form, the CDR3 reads TGTGCCAGCAGCCAACCGGGACAGCTGAACACTGAAGCTTTCTTT.

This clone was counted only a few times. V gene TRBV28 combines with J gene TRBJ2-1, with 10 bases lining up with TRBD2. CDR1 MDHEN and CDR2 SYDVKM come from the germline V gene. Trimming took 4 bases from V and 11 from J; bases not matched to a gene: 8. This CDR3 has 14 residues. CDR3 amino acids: CASSSSGRGEKQFF. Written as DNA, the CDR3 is TGTGCCAGCAGTTCAAGCGGGAGGGGGGAAAAGCAGTTCTTC.

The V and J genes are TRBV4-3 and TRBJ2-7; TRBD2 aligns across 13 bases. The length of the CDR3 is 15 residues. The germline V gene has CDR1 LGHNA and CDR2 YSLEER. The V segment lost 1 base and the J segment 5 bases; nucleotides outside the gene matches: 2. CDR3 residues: CASSQVLAGGHEQYF. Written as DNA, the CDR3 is TGCGCCAGCAGCCAAGTACTAGCGGGAGGGCACGAGCAGTACTTC.

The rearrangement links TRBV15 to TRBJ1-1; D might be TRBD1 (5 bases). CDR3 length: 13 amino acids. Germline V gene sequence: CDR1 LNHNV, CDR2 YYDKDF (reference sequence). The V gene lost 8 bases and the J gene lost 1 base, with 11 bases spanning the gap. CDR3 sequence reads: CATLGGTNTEAFF. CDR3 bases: TGTGCCACCCTCGGGGGGACGAACACTGAAGCTTTCTTT.

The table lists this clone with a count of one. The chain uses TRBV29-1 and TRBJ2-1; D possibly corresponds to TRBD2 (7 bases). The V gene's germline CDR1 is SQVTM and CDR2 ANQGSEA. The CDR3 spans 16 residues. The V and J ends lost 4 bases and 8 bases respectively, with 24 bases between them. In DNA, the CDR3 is TGCAGCGTTGTCCCTATACAGGGAGGGACGTACGATGAGCAGTTCTTC. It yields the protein CSVVPIQGGTYDEQFF.

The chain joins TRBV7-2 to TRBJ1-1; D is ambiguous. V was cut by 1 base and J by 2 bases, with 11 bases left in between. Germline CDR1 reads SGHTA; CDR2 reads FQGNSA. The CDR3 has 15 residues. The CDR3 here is CASSLVRVANTEAFF. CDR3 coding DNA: TGTGCCAGCAGCTTAGTCCGGGTGGCAAACACTGAAGCTTTCTTT.

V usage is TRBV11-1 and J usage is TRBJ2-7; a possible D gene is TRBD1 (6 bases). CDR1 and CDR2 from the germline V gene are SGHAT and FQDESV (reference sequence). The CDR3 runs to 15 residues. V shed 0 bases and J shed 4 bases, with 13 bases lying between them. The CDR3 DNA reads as TGTGCCAGCAGCTTAGCGCAGGGGCTACCGTACGAGCAGTACTTC. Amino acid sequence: CASSLAQGLPYEQYF.

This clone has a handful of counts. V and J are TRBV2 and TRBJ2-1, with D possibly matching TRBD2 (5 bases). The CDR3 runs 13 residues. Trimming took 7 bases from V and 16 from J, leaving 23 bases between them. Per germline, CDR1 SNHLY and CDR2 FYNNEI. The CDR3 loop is CASIGLGSGFYFF. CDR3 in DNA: TGTGCCAGCATCGGACTGGGGTCGGGTTTCTATTTCTTC.

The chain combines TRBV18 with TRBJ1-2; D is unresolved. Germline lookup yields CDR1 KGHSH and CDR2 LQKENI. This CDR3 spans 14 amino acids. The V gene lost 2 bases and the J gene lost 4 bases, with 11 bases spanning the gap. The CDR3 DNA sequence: TGTGCCAGCTCACCATCCCTAGAACCCTATGGCTACACCTTC. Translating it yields CASSPSLEPYGYTF.

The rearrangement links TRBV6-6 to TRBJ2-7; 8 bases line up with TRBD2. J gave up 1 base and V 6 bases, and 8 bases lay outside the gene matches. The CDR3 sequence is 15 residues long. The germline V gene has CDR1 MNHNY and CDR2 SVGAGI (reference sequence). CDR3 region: CASSLAGGGSYEQYF. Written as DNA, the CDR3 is TGTGCCAGCAGCCTCGCGGGGGGCGGGTCCTACGAGCAGTACTTC.

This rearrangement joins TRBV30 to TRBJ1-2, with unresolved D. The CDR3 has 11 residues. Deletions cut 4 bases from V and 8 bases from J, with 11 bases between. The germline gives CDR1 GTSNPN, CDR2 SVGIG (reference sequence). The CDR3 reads CAWKGGFGYTF. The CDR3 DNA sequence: TGTGCCTGGAAGGGAGGGTTCGGCTACACCTTC.

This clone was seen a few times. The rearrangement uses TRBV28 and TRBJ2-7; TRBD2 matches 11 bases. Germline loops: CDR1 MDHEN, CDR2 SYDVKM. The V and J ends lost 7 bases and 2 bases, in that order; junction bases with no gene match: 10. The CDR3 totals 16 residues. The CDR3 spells CASTPGLADPAYEQYF. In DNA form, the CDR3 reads TGTGCCAGCACCCCGGGACTAGCGGACCCGGCCTACGAGCAGTACTTC.

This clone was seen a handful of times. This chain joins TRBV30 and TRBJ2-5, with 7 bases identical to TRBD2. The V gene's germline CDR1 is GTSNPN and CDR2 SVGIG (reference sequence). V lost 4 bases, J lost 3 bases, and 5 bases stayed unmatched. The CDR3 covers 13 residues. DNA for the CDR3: TGTGCCTGGACCTTAGCGGGTAAAGAGACCCAGTACTTC. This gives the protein CAWTLAGKETQYF.

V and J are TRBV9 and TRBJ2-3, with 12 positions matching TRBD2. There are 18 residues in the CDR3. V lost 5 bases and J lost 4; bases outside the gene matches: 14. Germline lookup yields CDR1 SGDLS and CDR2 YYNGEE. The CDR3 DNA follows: TGTGCCAGCAGTACATCTAGCGGGAGGGCCAGAGGAGCAGATACGCAGTATTTT. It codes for CASSTSSGRARGADTQYF.

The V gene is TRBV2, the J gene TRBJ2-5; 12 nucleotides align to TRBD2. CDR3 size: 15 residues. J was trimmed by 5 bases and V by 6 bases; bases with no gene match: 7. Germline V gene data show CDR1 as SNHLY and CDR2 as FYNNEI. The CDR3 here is CASSRLAGVGETQYF. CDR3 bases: TGTGCCAGCAGCCGACTAGCGGGAGTTGGGGAGACCCAGTACTTC.

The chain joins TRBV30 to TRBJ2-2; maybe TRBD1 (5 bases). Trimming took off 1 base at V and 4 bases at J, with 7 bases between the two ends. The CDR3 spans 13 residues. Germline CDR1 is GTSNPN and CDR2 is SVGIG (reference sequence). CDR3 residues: CAWSADSTGELFF. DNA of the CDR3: TGTGCCTGGAGTGCCGACAGCACCGGGGAGCTGTTTTTT.

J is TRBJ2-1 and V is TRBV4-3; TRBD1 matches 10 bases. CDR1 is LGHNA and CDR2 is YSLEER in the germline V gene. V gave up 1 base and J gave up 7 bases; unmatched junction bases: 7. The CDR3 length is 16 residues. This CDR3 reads CASSQATGTGENEQFF. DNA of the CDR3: TGCGCCAGCAGCCAAGCAACCGGGACAGGGGAAAATGAGCAGTTCTTC.

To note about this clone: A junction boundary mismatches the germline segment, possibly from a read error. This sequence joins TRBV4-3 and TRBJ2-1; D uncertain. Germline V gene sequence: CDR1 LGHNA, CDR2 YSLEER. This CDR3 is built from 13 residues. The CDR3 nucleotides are TGCGCCAGCAGCCAACAGGATATCAATCAGCAGTTCTTC. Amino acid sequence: CASSQQDINQQFF.

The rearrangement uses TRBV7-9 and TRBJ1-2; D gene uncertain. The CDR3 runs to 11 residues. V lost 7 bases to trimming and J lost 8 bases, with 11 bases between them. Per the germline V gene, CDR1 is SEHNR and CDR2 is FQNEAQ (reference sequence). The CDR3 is CASTSGGGYTF. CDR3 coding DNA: TGTGCCAGCACCTCGGGAGGGGGCTACACCTTC.

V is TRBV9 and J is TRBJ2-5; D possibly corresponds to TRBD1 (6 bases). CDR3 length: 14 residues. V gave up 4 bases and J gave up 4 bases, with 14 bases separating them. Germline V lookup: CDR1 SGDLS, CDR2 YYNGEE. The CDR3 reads CASSPTGTRETQYF. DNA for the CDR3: TGTGCCAGCAGCCCCACGGGGACAAGAGAGACCCAGTACTTC.

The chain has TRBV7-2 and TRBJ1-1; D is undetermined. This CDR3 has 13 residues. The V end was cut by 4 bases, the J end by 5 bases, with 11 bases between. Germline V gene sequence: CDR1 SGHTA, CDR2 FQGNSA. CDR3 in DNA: TGTGCCAGCAGCTCCCAGCGAGGGACTGAAGCTTTCTTT. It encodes CASSSQRGTEAFF.

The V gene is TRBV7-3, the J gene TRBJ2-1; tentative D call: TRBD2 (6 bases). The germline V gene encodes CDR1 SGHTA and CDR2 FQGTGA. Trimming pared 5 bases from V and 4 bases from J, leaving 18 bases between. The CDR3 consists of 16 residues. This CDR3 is CASSPQGAGRYNEQFF. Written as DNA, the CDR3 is TGTGCCAGCAGCCCCCAAGGGGCGGGAAGGTACAATGAGCAGTTCTTC.

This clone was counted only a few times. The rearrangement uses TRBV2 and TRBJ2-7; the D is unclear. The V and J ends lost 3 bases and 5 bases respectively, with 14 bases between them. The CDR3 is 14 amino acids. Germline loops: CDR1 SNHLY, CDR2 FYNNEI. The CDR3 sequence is CASSDIGSGDEQYF. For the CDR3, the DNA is TGTGCCAGCAGTGACATCGGTTCTGGTGACGAGCAGTACTTC.

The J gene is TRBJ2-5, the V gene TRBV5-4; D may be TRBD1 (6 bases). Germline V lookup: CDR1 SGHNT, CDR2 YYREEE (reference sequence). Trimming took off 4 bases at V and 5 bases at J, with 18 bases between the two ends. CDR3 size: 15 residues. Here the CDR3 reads CASSEWGLVRETQYF. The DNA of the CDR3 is TGTGCCAGCAGCGAATGGGGGCTAGTGAGGGAGACCCAGTACTTC.